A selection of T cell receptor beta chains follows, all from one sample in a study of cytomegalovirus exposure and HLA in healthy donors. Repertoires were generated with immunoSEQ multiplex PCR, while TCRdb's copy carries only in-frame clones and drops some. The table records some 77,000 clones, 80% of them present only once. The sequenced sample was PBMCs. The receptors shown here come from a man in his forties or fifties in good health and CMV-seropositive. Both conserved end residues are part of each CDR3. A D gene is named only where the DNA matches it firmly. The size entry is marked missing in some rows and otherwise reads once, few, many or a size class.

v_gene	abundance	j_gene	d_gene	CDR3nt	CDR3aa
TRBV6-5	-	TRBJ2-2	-	TGTGCCACAGGGGCGGCGACCGGGGAGCTGTTTTTT	CATGAATGELFF
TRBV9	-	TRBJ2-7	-	TGTGCCAGCAGCGTTCGAGAGGGCAGCTCCTACTACGAGCAGTACTTC	CASSVREGSSYYEQYF
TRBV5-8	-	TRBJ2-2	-	TGTGCCAGCAGCTTGGTTCTCCTGAACACCGGGGAGCTGTTTTTT	CASSLVLLNTGELFF
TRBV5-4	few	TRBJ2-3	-	TGTGCCAGCAGCCAAGATCCATCTTCCGCGGGACCCAGCACAGATACGCAGTATTTT	CASSQDPSSAGPSTDTQYF
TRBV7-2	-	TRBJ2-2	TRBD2	TGTGCCAGCAACCTACTAGCGGGAGGTACCGGGGAGCTGTTTTTT	CASNLLAGGTGELFF
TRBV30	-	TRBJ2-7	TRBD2	TGTGCCTGGAGTGACCCCGGGACTAGCGGTTCCTACGAGCAGTACTTC	CAWSDPGTSGSYEQYF
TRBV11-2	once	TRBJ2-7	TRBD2	TGTGCCAGCAGCCCTGGACTAGTATCGGAACAGTACTTC	CASSPGLVSEQYF
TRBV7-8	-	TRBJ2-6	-	TGTGCCAGCAGCTTAGGGGTCTCTGGGGCCAACGGCCTGACTTTC	CASSLGVSGANGLTF
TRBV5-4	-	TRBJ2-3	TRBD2	TGTGCCAGCAGCTTGGTTGGGACTAGCGGGCTATCTAGCACAGATACGCAGTATTTT	CASSLVGTSGLSSTDTQYF
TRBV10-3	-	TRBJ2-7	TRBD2	TGTGCCATCACTAGCGGGGCATACGAGCAGTACTTC	CAITSGAYEQYF
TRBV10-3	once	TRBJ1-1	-	TGTGCCATCAGCAACGGGGGTGGAGGAGAAGCTTTCTTT	CAISNGGGGEAFF
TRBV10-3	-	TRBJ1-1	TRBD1	TGTGCCATCAGTGGCATGACAGGGGTGAACACTGAAGCTTTCTTT	CAISGMTGVNTEAFF
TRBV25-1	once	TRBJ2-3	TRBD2	TGTGCCAGCAGTGCTAGTACTAGCGGGCGGGCGCAGTATTTT	CASSASTSGRAQYF
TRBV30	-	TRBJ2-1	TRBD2	TGTGCCTGGAGTCGAGGACTAGCGGGGGGTGTGAATGAGCAGTTCTTC	CAWSRGLAGGVNEQFF
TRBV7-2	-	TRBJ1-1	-	TGTGCCAGCAGCCAACAGGGCGGAAACACTGAAGCTTTCTTT	CASSQQGGNTEAFF
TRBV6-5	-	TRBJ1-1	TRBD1	TGTGCCAGCAGTTACCCAGGGGGCGAAGACACTGAAGCTTTCTTT	CASSYPGGEDTEAFF
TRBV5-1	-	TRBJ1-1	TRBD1	TGCGCCAGCAGCTACAAAACAGGGGAGTGGACTGAAGCTTTCTTT	CASSYKTGEWTEAFF
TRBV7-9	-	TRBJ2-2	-	TGTGCCAGCAGCTTCGACAGATACACCGGGGAGCTGTTTTTT	CASSFDRYTGELFF
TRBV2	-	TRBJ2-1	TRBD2	TGTGCCAGCAGTGAAAGGACTAGCAGTTACAATGAGCAGTTCTTC	CASSERTSSYNEQFF
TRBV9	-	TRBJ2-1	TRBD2	TGTGCCAGCACCCCCGCTAGCGGGAGAGGCAATGAGCAGTTCTTC	CASTPASGRGNEQFF
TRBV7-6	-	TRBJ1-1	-	TGTGCCAGCAGCCCGATTACAGGGTCCATGGACACTGAAGCTTTCTTT	CASSPITGSMDTEAFF
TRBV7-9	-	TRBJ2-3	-	TGTTCCAGCAGCCTCAGAGGTCTACAAAGCACAGATACGCAGTATTTT	CSSSLRGLQSTDTQYF
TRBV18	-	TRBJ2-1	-	TGTGCCAGCTCACCAGAATACACGATCTCCTACAATGAGCAGTTCTTC	CASSPEYTISYNEQFF
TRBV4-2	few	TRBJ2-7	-	TGTGCCAGCAGCCAGCAGGGATTCGACGAGCAGTACTTC	CASSQQGFDEQYF
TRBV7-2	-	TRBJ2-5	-	TGTGCCAGCAGCTTAGCTGGACGGGGGGAGACCCAGTACTTC	CASSLAGRGETQYF
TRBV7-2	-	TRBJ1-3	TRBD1	TGTGCCAGCGGCAGGACAGGGCCCCTCGGCCTCTCTGGAAACACCATATATTTT	CASGRTGPLGLSGNTIYF
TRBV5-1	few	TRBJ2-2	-	TGCGCCAGCAGCTTGGCAACAGGGAACACCGGGGAGCTGTTTTTT	CASSLATGNTGELFF
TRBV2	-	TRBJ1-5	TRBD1	TGTGCCAGCAGTGATGGTGAGTGGACAGGCGCTGGGCCCCAGCATTTT	CASSDGEWTGAGPQHF
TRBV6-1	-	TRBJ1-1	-	TGTGCCAGCAGCCGAGGGTTCAACACTGAAGCTTTCTTT	CASSRGFNTEAFF
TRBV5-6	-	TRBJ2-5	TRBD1	TGTGCCAGCAGCTGGGACAGGGGATCGGAGACCCAGTACTTC	CASSWDRGSETQYF
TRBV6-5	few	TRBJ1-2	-	TGTGCCAGCCGTCGGATAGGGGAAAACTATGGCTACACCTTC	CASRRIGENYGYTF
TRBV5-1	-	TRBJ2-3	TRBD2	TGCGCCAGCAGCTTGGGGACTAGCGGGAGCCCCACAGATACGCAGTATTTT	CASSLGTSGSPTDTQYF
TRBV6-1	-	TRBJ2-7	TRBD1	TGTGCCAGCAGTGAGGAGACAGGGCTCTACGAGCAGTACTTC	CASSEETGLYEQYF
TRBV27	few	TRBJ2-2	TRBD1	TGTGCCAGCAAACAGGGGGGAATCACCGGGGAGCTGTTTTTT	CASKQGGITGELFF
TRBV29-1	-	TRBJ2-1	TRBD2	TGCAGCGTTGTGGCTAGCGGGTCGTACAATGAGCAGTTCTTC	CSVVASGSYNEQFF
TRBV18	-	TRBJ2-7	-	TGTGCCAGCTCCCCCGGTGCCGACACCTACGAGCAGTACTTC	CASSPGADTYEQYF
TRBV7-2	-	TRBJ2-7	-	TGTGCCAGCAGCTTACCGGGGGGCATCGAGCAGTACTTC	CASSLPGGIEQYF
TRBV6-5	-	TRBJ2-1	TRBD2	TGTGCCAGCAGTCAGGGACTAGCGAGCAATGAGCAGTTCTTC	CASSQGLASNEQFF
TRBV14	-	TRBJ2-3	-	TGTGCCAGCAGCCAAGACTCAGATACGCAGTATTTT	CASSQDSDTQYF
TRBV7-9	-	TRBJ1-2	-	TGTGCCAGCAGCTCGCCCCGGGATATCTATGGCTACACCTTC	CASSSPRDIYGYTF
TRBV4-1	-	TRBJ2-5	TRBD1	TGCGCCAGCAGCCCCGGGCAGGGGGCAATCGAGACCCAGTACTTC	CASSPGQGAIETQYF
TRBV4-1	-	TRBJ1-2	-	TGCGCCAGCAGCCAAGATGGGGGGTATGGCTACACCTTC	CASSQDGGYGYTF
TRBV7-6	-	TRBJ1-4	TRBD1	TGTGCCAGCAAATCGGGCAGGGGGTATGAAAAACTGTTTTTT	CASKSGRGYEKLFF
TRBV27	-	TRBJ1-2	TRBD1	TGTGCCAGCAGAGACAGGGGGGATGGCTACACCTTC	CASRDRGDGYTF
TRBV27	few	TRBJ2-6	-	TGTGCCAGCAGCCCCGAGGCGGGGTCTGGGGCCAACGGCCTGACTTTC	CASSPEAGSGANGLTF
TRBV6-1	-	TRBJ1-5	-	TGTGCCAGCAGAGGGGCTGTAGTCAGCAATCAGCCCCAGCATTTT	CASRGAVVSNQPQHF
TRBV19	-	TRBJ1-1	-	TGTGCCAGTAGTAGGACCTGGACAGATACTGAAGCTTTCTTT	CASSRTWTDTEAFF
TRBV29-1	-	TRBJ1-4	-	TGCAGCGTTGGAGTGGGAGTGATCAATGAAAAACTGTTTTTT	CSVGVGVINEKLFF
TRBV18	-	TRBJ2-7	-	TGTGCCAGCTCACCACGCCAGGGTAAGACCTACGAGCAGTACTTC	CASSPRQGKTYEQYF
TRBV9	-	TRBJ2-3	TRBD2	TGTGCCAGCAGCGTAGAGGCTAGCGGTTGGGATACGCAGTATTTT	CASSVEASGWDTQYF
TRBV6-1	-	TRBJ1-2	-	TGTGCCAGCAGTCTTGAGTCAGGGTATGGCTACACCTTC	CASSLESGYGYTF
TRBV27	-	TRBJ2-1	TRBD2	TGTGCCAGCCAGGGCTACGGGACTAGCGGCCACAATGAGCAGTTCTTC	CASQGYGTSGHNEQFF
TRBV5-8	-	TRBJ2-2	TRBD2	TGTGCCAGCAGCTTGGGACTAGCGGGAGTAATCGGGGAGCTGTTTTTT	CASSLGLAGVIGELFF
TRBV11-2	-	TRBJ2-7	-	TGTGCCAGCAGTATAGGCCTCAGGGTAGCCTACGAGCAGTACTTC	CASSIGLRVAYEQYF
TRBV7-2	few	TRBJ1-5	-	TGTGCCAGCAGCTTAGGGGGGGAGAATCAGCCCCAGCATTTT	CASSLGGENQPQHF
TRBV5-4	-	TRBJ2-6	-	TGTGCCAGCAGCTTGGGGGGTTTGCCCTCTGGGGCCAACGGCCTGACTTTC	CASSLGGLPSGANGLTF
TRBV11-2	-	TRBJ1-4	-	TGTGCCAGCAGCTCGATTCGAAGAGCTGAAAAACTGTTTTTT	CASSSIRRAEKLFF
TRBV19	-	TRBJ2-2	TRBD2	TGTGCCAGTACCCGATGGCTAGCGGGAGCCGGGGAGCTGTTTTTT	CASTRWLAGAGELFF